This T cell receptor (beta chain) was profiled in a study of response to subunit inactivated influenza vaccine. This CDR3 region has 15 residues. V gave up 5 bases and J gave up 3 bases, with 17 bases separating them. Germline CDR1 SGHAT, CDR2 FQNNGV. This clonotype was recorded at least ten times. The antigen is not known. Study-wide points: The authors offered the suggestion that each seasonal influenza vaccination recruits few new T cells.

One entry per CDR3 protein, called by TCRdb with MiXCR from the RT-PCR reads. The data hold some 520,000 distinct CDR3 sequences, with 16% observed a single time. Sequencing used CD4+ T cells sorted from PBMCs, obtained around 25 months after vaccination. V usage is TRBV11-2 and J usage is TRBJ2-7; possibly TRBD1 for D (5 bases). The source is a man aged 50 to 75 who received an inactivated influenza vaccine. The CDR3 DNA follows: TGTGCCAGCAGCCCGGTTTGGGGCAGTGTCTACGAGCAGTACTTC. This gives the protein CASSPVWGSVYEQYF.